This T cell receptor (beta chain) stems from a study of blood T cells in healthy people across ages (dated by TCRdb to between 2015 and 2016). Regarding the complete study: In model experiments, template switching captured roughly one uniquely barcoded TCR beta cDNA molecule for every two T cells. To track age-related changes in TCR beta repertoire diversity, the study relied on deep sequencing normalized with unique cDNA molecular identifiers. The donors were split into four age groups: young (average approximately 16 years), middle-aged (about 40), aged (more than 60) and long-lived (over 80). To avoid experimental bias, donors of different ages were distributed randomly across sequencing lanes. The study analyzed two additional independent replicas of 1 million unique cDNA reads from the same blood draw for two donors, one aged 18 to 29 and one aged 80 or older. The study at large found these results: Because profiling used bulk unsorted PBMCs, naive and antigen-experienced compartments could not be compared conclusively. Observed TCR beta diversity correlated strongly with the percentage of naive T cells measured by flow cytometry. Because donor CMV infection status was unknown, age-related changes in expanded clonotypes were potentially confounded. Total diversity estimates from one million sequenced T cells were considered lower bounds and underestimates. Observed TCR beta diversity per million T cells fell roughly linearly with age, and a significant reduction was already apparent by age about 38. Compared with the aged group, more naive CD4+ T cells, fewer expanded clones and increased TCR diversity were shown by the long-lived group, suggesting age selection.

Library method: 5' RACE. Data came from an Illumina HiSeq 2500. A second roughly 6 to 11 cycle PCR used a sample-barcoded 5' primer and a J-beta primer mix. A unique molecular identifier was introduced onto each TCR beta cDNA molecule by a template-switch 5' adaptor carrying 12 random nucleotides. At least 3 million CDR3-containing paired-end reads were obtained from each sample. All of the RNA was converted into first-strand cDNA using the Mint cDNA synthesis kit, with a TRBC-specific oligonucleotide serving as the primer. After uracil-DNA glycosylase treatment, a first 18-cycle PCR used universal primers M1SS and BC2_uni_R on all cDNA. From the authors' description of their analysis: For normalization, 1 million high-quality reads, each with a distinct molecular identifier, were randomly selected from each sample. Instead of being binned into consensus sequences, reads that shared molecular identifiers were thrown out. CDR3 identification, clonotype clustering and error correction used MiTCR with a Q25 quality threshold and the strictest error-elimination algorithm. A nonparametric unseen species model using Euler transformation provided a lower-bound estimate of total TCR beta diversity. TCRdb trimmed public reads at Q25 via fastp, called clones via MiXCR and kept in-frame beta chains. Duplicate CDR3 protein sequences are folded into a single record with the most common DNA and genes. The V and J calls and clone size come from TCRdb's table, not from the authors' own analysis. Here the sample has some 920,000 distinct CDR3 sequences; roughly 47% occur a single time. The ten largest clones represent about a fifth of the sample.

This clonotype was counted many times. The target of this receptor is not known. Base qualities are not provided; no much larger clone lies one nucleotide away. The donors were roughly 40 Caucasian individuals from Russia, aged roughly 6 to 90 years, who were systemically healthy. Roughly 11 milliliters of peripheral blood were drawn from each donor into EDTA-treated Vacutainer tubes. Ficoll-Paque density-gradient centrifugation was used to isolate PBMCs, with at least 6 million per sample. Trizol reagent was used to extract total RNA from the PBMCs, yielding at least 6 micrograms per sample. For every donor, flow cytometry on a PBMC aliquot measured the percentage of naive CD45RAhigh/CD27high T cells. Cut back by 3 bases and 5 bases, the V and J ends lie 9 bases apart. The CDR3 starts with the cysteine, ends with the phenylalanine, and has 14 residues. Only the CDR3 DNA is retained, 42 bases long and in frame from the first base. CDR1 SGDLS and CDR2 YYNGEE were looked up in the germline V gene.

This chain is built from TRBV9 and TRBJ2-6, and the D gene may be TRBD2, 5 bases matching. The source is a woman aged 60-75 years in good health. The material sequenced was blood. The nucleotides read TGTGCCAGCAGCGAGGGAGCACGGGCCAACGTCCTGACTTTC. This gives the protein CASSEGARANVLTF.